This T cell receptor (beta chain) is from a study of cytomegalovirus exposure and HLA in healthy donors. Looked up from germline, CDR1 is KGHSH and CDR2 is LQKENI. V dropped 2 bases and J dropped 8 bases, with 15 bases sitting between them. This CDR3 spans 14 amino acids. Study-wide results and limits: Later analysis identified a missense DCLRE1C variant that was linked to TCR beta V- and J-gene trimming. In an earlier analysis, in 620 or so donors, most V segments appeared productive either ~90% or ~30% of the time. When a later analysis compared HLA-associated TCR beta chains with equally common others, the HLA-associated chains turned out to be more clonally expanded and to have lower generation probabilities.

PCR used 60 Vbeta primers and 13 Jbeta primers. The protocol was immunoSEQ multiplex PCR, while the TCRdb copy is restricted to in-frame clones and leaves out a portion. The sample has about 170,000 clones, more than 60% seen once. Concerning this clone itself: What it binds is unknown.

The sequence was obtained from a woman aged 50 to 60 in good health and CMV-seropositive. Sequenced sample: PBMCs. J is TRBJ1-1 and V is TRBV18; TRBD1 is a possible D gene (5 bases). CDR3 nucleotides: TGTGCCAGCTCACCATATGAGACAGTCCTCGAAGCTTTCTTT. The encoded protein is CASSPYETVLEAFF. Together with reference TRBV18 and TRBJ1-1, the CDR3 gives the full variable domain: NAGVMQNPRHLVRRRGQEARLRCSPMKGHSHVYWYRQLPEEGLKFMVYLQKENIIDESGMPKERFSAEFPKEGPSILRIQQVVRGDSAAYFCASSPYETVLEAFFGQGTRLTVV.